A selection of T cell receptor beta chains follows, all from one sample in a study of blood T cell repertoires in COVID-19. Libraries were prepared by immunoSEQ multiplex PCR; TCRdb keeps only in-frame clonotypes and omits some of them. The sample shows around 45,000 clones, 70% to 90% of them seen only once. The sample was peripheral blood. Every receptor here comes from a man aged 80 or over with acute or convalescent COVID-19. CDR3s leave out the opening cysteine and the closing phenylalanine or tryptophan.

>TRBV15|TRBJ1-1
ATSRDWTENTEAF
>TRBV30|TRBJ2-1
AWSFGLVQF
>TRBV3-1/TRBV3-2|TRBJ2-5
ASSPTGFQETQY
>TRBV6-5|TRBJ1-5
ASRTGGQPQH
>TRBV5-1|TRBJ1-1
ASSSGTGRNTEAF
>TRBV29-1|TRBJ1-2
SVEDRTGTYGYT
>TRBV5-4|TRBJ1-6
ASSLAPSDNSPLH
>TRBV28|TRBJ2-1
ASATQGYEQF
>TRBV5-1|TRBJ2-3
ASSLAGGKTDTQY
>TRBV14|TRBJ2-7
ASSQVEGGADFYEQY
>TRBV3-1/TRBV3-2|TRBJ2-5
ASSRPGAAGETQY
>TRBV5-1|TRBJ1-6
ASSPGLTGSHLH
>TRBV9|TRBJ2-3
ASSPPGGGGASTDTQY
>TRBV5-1|TRBJ2-5
ASSRGGPQETQY
>TRBV29-1|TRBJ2-7
SARLRGGAYEQY
>TRBV10-3|TRBJ2-3
AISGLDKDTQY
>TRBV12-3/TRBV12-4|TRBJ1-1
ASRYRYTEAF
>TRBV30|TRBJ2-7
AWSVRALTGTGPEQY
>TRBV9|TRBJ2-7
ASSAGGTGIYEQY
>TRBV5-1|TRBJ1-2
ASSLEEGFFGYT
>TRBV30|TRBJ1-4
ALRPQGWWEKLF
>TRBV3-1/TRBV3-2|TRBJ1-6
ASSQNTGGNSPLH
>TRBV10-3|TRBJ2-3
AISESYTQY
>TRBV11-1|TRBJ1-2
ASSATGQVIGYT
>TRBV6-2/TRBV6-3|TRBJ1-1
ASSYVGTGTAF